A selection of T cell receptor beta chains follows, all from one sample in a study of shared clonotypes between healthy human individuals. The data were produced by immunoSEQ multiplex PCR, yet TCRdb's version contains in-frame clones alone and is incomplete. Here the sample spans approximately 980,000 clones, 76% being singletons. The sample comprised memory CD4+ T cells sorted from blood. All receptors derive from a man aged 18 to 35 in good health. Each CDR3 is given with its conserved first and last residue. A D gene is named only where the DNA matches it firmly. Some rows mark clone size as missing; the rest say once, few, many or name a class of expanded clone.

>TRBV6-5|-|-|TRBJ2-7
TGTGCCAGCAGTTTACCGGGATCATACGAGCAGTACTTC
CASSLPGSYEQYF
>TRBV19|-|TRBD1|TRBJ1-6
TGTGCCAGTAGTATTGGGACAGGGGTCCAATATAATTCACCCCTCCACTTT
CASSIGTGVQYNSPLHF
>TRBV18|-|-|TRBJ1-1
TGTGCCAGCTCACCCGGAGGGGGGTACACTGAAGCTTTCTTT
CASSPGGGYTEAFF
>TRBV9|many|TRBD2|TRBJ2-1
TGTGCCAGCAGCGGTAGCGGGAGGGCCAGTGATGAGCAGTTCTTC
CASSGSGRASDEQFF
>TRBV2|-|-|TRBJ2-5
TGTGCCAGCAGTGATACGCTAGGGGTTGGGCAAGAGACCCAGTACTTC
CASSDTLGVGQETQYF
>TRBV28|few|-|TRBJ1-1
TGTGCCAGCAGTCCCTACGGGGGAATGAACACTGAAGCTTTCTTT
CASSPYGGMNTEAFF
>TRBV27|-|TRBD1|TRBJ1-2
TGTGCCAGCAGTCCACAACAGGGGAGCTATGGCTACACCTTC
CASSPQQGSYGYTF
>TRBV5-6|-|TRBD2|TRBJ2-7
TGTGCCAGCAGGGGACTAGCGGGAGACGAGCAGTACTTC
CASRGLAGDEQYF
>TRBV6-5|-|TRBD1|TRBJ1-1
TGTGCCACCCGGACAGGGGCGCTGGGAACTGAAGCTTTCTTT
CATRTGALGTEAFF
>TRBV2|-|-|TRBJ1-6
TGTGCCAGCAGTGAAGCTTCCCCGGGAGCACCCCTCCACTTT
CASSEASPGAPLHF
>TRBV6-5|few|-|TRBJ1-3
TGTGCCAGCAGTTACTCAACGGGAAACACCATATATTTT
CASSYSTGNTIYF
>TRBV6-1|-|TRBD1|TRBJ2-5
TGTGCCAGCAGGAGCCCGACAGGGAAGACCCAGTACTTC
CASRSPTGKTQYF
>TRBV19|-|TRBD1|TRBJ2-1
TGTGCCAGTAACGACAGGGGGTCCTACAATGAGCAGTTCTTC
CASNDRGSYNEQFF
>TRBV19|-|TRBD2|TRBJ2-1
TGTGCCAGTAGGGTACTAGCGGGAGGGTACAATGAGCAGTTCTTC
CASRVLAGGYNEQFF
>TRBV10-2|-|TRBD2|TRBJ2-3
TGCGCCAGCAGTTTAGCGGGAGGGGGTGATACGCAGTATTTT
CASSLAGGGDTQYF
>TRBV2|-|TRBD1|TRBJ1-1
TGTGCCAGCGGGACAGGGAACACTGAAGCTTTCTTT
CASGTGNTEAFF
>TRBV28|few|-|TRBJ1-1
TGTGCCAGCAGTTTAATGGCTATGAACACTGAAGCTTTCTTT
CASSLMAMNTEAFF
>TRBV5-1|-|TRBD2|TRBJ2-7
TGCGCCAGCAGCCCCTGGTGGGGGGGGACCTACGAGCAGTACTTC
CASSPWWGGTYEQYF
>TRBV15|once|TRBD2|TRBJ2-7
TGTGCCACCAGCAGAGATTTAGTCGGAGCGGGAGTTGGCGAGCAGTACTTC
CATSRDLVGAGVGEQYF
>TRBV18|-|-|TRBJ1-1
TGTGCCAGCTCACCACCAGGGCAGAACACTGAAGCTTTCTTT
CASSPPGQNTEAFF
>TRBV7-2|once|TRBD2|TRBJ2-7
TGTGCCAGCAGCTACGACACTAGCGAAACCTACGAGCAGTACTTC
CASSYDTSETYEQYF
>TRBV30|-|TRBD1|TRBJ2-7
TGTGCCTGGAGTGTGGGACAGATCTACGAGCAGTACTTC
CAWSVGQIYEQYF
>TRBV30|-|TRBD1|TRBJ1-2
TGTGCCTGGACCTCCAGACAGGGAGACTATGGCTACACCTTC
CAWTSRQGDYGYTF
>TRBV19|-|-|TRBJ2-3
TGTGCCAGTAGTCCCCAGCAAATGGCACGAGATACGCAGTATTTT
CASSPQQMARDTQYF